The clone carrying this TCR beta chain was seen only a few times. Antigen: not known. Once RNA had been extracted, it was reverse transcribed into cDNA to act as the sequencing template. Assay used: immunoSEQ multiplex PCR; TCRdb lists only in-frame clones, some missing. In the table there are 190,000 or so clones, roughly 50% of which are singletons. Indicated treatment: oral pan-JAK inhibitor, 5-10 mg twice daily. The entry originates in a study of CD8+ T cells in alopecia areata. Study-wide points: While tofacitinib was given, many expanded lesional clones persisted in scalp and blood.

With 4 bases clipped from V and 7 bases from J, the junction kept 8 bases outside the gene matches. The CDR3 length is 15 residues. Germline CDR1 MNHNY, CDR2 SVGAGI (reference sequence). This receptor was identified in a human donor with alopecia areata. The specimen was CD4+ T cells sorted from blood, collected at week 24, from a patient treated with tofacitinib. The V and J genes are TRBV6-6 and TRBJ1-5; 9 nucleotides align to TRBD1. The CDR3 is CASSSHRGLRQPQHF. CDR3 in DNA: TGTGCCAGCAGTTCCCACAGGGGGCTTCGGCAGCCCCAGCATTTT.